This is a list of T cell receptor beta chains from one sample in a study of T cells in Graves' hyperthyroidism and ophthalmopathy. Via MiXCR, TCRdb re-called the multiplex PCR reads, giving one row per CDR3 protein. The sample has 370,000 or so distinct CDR3 sequences; roughly 14% are singletons. Specimen: blood. Every receptor here comes from a woman under 30 with Graves' hyperthyroidism that later progressed to Graves' ophthalmopathy. Both conserved end residues are part of each CDR3. The order of the fields is J gene, D gene, clone size, V gene, CDR3 DNA, CDR3 protein. D genes are given only for firm matches. Clone size is shown for a subset of rows, as once, few, many or a class of expanded clone.

j_call: TRBJ2-3; d_call: TRBD1; clone_size: many; v_call: TRBV28; cdr3_nt: TGTGCCAGCTTGACAGGGGGTACAGATACGCAGTATTTT; cdr3_aa: CASLTGGTDTQYF
j_call: TRBJ2-5; d_call: TRBD2; clone_size: -; v_call: TRBV20-1; cdr3_nt: TGCAGTGCTAGAGATTCCCTTCTAGCGGGAAGAGAGACCCAGTACTTC; cdr3_aa: CSARDSLLAGRETQYF
j_call: TRBJ2-1; d_call: -; clone_size: few; v_call: TRBV10-3; cdr3_nt: TGTGCCATCAGTGCGACTATGGGGGGAGAGCAGTTCTTC; cdr3_aa: CAISATMGGEQFF
j_call: TRBJ2-1; d_call: -; clone_size: many; v_call: TRBV27; cdr3_nt: TGTGCCAGCAGCCCCGGACAAAGCTCCTACAATGAGCAGTTCTTC; cdr3_aa: CASSPGQSSYNEQFF
j_call: TRBJ2-7; d_call: TRBD1; clone_size: -; v_call: TRBV2; cdr3_nt: TGTGCCAGCGTTGGCACCGGGACAGTATCCTACGAGCAGTACTTC; cdr3_aa: CASVGTGTVSYEQYF
j_call: TRBJ2-3; d_call: -; clone_size: once; v_call: TRBV7-9; cdr3_nt: TGTGCCAGCATCTTAGGAACAGGTACGCAGTATTTT; cdr3_aa: CASILGTGTQYF
j_call: TRBJ1-2; d_call: -; clone_size: -; v_call: TRBV9; cdr3_nt: TGTGCCAGCAGCGTATGGGAAGGGGAAGGAGGGAATGGCTACACCTTC; cdr3_aa: CASSVWEGEGGNGYTF
j_call: TRBJ2-3; d_call: -; clone_size: many; v_call: TRBV20-1; cdr3_nt: TGCAGTGCTAGAGTGGGGACTCGACCCACAGATACGCAGTATTTT; cdr3_aa: CSARVGTRPTDTQYF
j_call: TRBJ1-5; d_call: -; clone_size: -; v_call: TRBV24-1; cdr3_nt: TGTGCCACCAGTGCCGGGGAAAGCAATCAGCCCCAGCATTTT; cdr3_aa: CATSAGESNQPQHF
j_call: TRBJ1-5; d_call: -; clone_size: many; v_call: TRBV2; cdr3_nt: TGTGCCAGCAGCGATAGGGGGGTAGGTCAGCCCCAGCATTTT; cdr3_aa: CASSDRGVGQPQHF
j_call: TRBJ2-1; d_call: TRBD2; clone_size: many; v_call: TRBV28; cdr3_nt: TGTGCCAGCACCACAAGGGTAGCGGGAGGGGAAGAGCAGTTCTTC; cdr3_aa: CASTTRVAGGEEQFF
j_call: TRBJ1-1; d_call: -; clone_size: few; v_call: TRBV4-2; cdr3_nt: TGTGCCAGCAGCCAAGCTTTGAGACCGAATGAAGCTTTCTTT; cdr3_aa: CASSQALRPNEAFF
j_call: TRBJ2-7; d_call: -; clone_size: many; v_call: TRBV7-2; cdr3_nt: TGTGCCAGCAGCTTAGCGCAGATCGGGGGCGAGCAGTACTTC; cdr3_aa: CASSLAQIGGEQYF
j_call: TRBJ1-4; d_call: -; clone_size: -; v_call: TRBV15; cdr3_nt: TGTGCCACCAGCTCACAGAGGGTCAGGGAAAAACTGTTTTTT; cdr3_aa: CATSSQRVREKLFF
j_call: TRBJ2-7; d_call: -; clone_size: many; v_call: TRBV7-9; cdr3_nt: TGTGCCAGCAGCTTAGATGGGGGATTCTACGAGCAGTACTTC; cdr3_aa: CASSLDGGFYEQYF
j_call: TRBJ1-1; d_call: TRBD1; clone_size: many; v_call: TRBV29-1; cdr3_nt: TGCAGCGTTGAAGGGACAGGGCCTGAAGCTTTCTTT; cdr3_aa: CSVEGTGPEAFF
j_call: TRBJ1-4; d_call: TRBD1; clone_size: many; v_call: TRBV7-2; cdr3_nt: TGTGCCAGCACCCATGGGGACAGTCGAGAAAAACTGTTTTTT; cdr3_aa: CASTHGDSREKLFF
j_call: TRBJ2-1; d_call: TRBD2; clone_size: -; v_call: TRBV28; cdr3_nt: TGTGCCAGCAGCTCGTCTCCGGGACTAGCGGGCTCTTACTCCTACAATGAGCAGTTCTTC; cdr3_aa: CASSSSPGLAGSYSYNEQFF
j_call: TRBJ2-6; d_call: -; clone_size: few; v_call: TRBV5-1; cdr3_nt: TGCGCCAGCAGCTTGGTCCAGGGCGTCTCTGGGGCCAACGTCCTGACTTTC; cdr3_aa: CASSLVQGVSGANVLTF
j_call: TRBJ2-1; d_call: TRBD2; clone_size: -; v_call: TRBV7-8; cdr3_nt: TGTGCCAGCAGCTTCCCGGGGGTAGCGGGAGGCCCCTACAATGAGCAGTTCTTC; cdr3_aa: CASSFPGVAGGPYNEQFF
j_call: TRBJ1-1; d_call: -; clone_size: -; v_call: TRBV5-1; cdr3_nt: TGCGCCAGCAGCTTGGGTTACAGGGTTAGGAACACTGAAGCTTTCTTT; cdr3_aa: CASSLGYRVRNTEAFF
j_call: TRBJ2-2; d_call: -; clone_size: -; v_call: TRBV28; cdr3_nt: TGTGCCAGCAGGAGTGGTGGCGGGGAGCTGTTTTTT; cdr3_aa: CASRSGGGELFF
j_call: TRBJ1-5; d_call: TRBD1; clone_size: many; v_call: TRBV2; cdr3_nt: TGTGCCAGCAATCGGGACAGGGCCCTCAATCAGCCCCAGCATTTT; cdr3_aa: CASNRDRALNQPQHF
j_call: TRBJ2-3; d_call: TRBD2; clone_size: few; v_call: TRBV20-1; cdr3_nt: TGCAGTGCTGGCTCTGAGCGGGAGATTAGAGATACGCAGTATTTT; cdr3_aa: CSAGSEREIRDTQYF
j_call: TRBJ2-7; d_call: TRBD1; clone_size: many; v_call: TRBV20-1; cdr3_nt: TGCAGTGCTACAGGGACAGGGAGAGGGGAGCAGTACTTC; cdr3_aa: CSATGTGRGEQYF
j_call: TRBJ1-2; d_call: TRBD1; clone_size: -; v_call: TRBV29-1; cdr3_nt: TGCAGCGTTGTAACAGGGGGCTGGGGCTACACCTTC; cdr3_aa: CSVVTGGWGYTF
j_call: TRBJ1-5; d_call: -; clone_size: few; v_call: TRBV11-2; cdr3_nt: TGTGCCAACAGCTTGGGTGGGGGTCAGCCCCAGCATTTT; cdr3_aa: CANSLGGGQPQHF
j_call: TRBJ1-2; d_call: -; clone_size: -; v_call: TRBV19; cdr3_nt: TGTGCCAGTAGTTGGGACAACCCTAACTATGGCTACACCTTC; cdr3_aa: CASSWDNPNYGYTF